Below, one T cell receptor beta chain is given with its context. Its antigen is not known. This sample stems from a study of a mutant IDH1 vaccine in newly diagnosed glioma. Study-wide background: In weeks 1, 3, 5, 7, 11, 15, 19 and 23, patients were vaccinated.

The assay was immunoSEQ multiplex PCR, and TCRdb's table has in-frame clones only and misses some. The data contain around 36,000 clones, about nine tenths of them singletons. Trimming removed 3 bases from V and 0 bases from J; junction bases left unmatched: 9. Germline V gives CDR1 GTSNPN, CDR2 SVGIG (reference sequence). There are 17 residues in the CDR3. Documented time point: week 5, during vaccination. Vaccination comprised doses that each held 300 ug of mutant IDH1 20-mer peptide, plus topical imiquimod. The source of this sequence is a man in his fifties with glioma. Sequences were derived from PBMCs, sampled from a glioma patient whose treatment included an IDH1 peptide vaccine. V is TRBV30 and J is TRBJ1-3, with TRBD1 matching over 9 bases. This CDR3 is CAWSALRTGVSGNTIYF. The DNA of the CDR3 is TGTGCCTGGAGCGCTCTCAGGACAGGGGTCTCTGGAAACACCATATATTTT.